This T cell receptor (beta chain) emerged from a study of cytomegalovirus exposure and HLA in healthy donors. Study findings and constraints: Whilst most TCR sequences proved rare, a subset of public TCRs occurred across many donors.

As regards this clone: The target antigen is unknown. The junction departs from germline at one end; a sequencing error may be responsible.

PCR involved 60 Vbeta and 13 Jbeta primers. Clones were sequenced by immunoSEQ multiplex PCR, and TCRdb holds only the in-frame ones, with some missing. Found here are 90,000 to 110,000 clones, 70% to 80% of them singletons; the top ten hold 1.3%. The source is a man in his forties in good health and CMV-seronegative. The specimen sequenced was PBMCs.

The DNA for the CDR3 is TGTGCCAGCAGTTTATCTCCGGAGTCACTCCTCCACTTT. Amino acids: CASSLSPESLLHF. The chain employs TRBV28 and TRBJ1-6; no clear D gene. CDR3 length: 13 amino acids. Germline CDR1 and CDR2: MDHEN and SYDVKM.